This TCR beta chain comes out of a study of blood T cells in healthy people across ages (dated by TCRdb to between 2015 and 2017). Study-wide context: In model experiments, template switching captured roughly one uniquely barcoded TCR beta cDNA molecule for every two T cells. The donors were split into four age groups: young (average 16 years), middle-aged (around 40), aged (about 62) and long-lived (over 80). For two donors (one aged 18 to 30 and one aged 80 or older), the study analyzed two additional independent replicas of 1 million unique cDNA reads from the same blood draw. The study measured age-related changes in TCR beta repertoire diversity using deep sequencing normalized with unique cDNA molecular identifiers. What the authors observed across the whole study: Observed TCR beta diversity per million T cells fell roughly linearly with age, and a significant reduction was already apparent by age about 38. Estimates of total diversity based on one million sequenced T cells were considered lower bounds and underestimates. Because the CMV infection status of the donors was unknown, age-related changes in expanded clonotypes may potentially have been confounded. The percentage of naive T cells measured by flow cytometry correlated strongly with observed TCR beta diversity. Conclusive comparison of naive and antigen-experienced compartments was prevented by the profiling of bulk unsorted PBMCs. The long-lived group showed more naive CD4+ T cells, fewer expanded clones and increased TCR diversity than the aged group, suggesting age selection.

The donors were a few dozen Caucasian individuals from Russia, aged roughly 6 to 95 years, who were systemically healthy. Each donor gave approximately 10 milliliters of peripheral blood, collected into EDTA-treated Vacutainer tubes. Ficoll-Paque density-gradient centrifugation was used to isolate PBMCs, with at least 6.5 million obtained per sample. Trizol reagent was used to extract total RNA from PBMCs, with at least 5.5 micrograms per sample. The percentages of naive CD45RAhigh/CD27high T cells were determined by flow cytometry on a PBMC aliquot from every donor. Library preparation used 5' RACE. The instrument given in TCRdb is Illumina HiSeq 2500. A second PCR of about 6 to 11 cycles was run with a J-beta primer mix and a sample-barcoded 5' primer. A unique molecular identifier was introduced onto each TCR beta cDNA molecule by a template-switch 5' adaptor carrying 12 random nucleotides. Each sample yielded at least 2.5 million CDR3-containing paired-end reads. First-strand cDNA synthesis was performed from all RNA using the Mint cDNA synthesis kit, with priming by a TRBC-specific oligonucleotide. After uracil-DNA glycosylase treatment, a first 18-cycle PCR used universal primers M1SS and BC2_uni_R on all cDNA. Processing in the source paper ran as follows. Normalization of each sample was performed by random selection of 1 million high-quality reads, each carrying a distinct molecular identifier. Instead of being binned into consensus sequences, reads that shared molecular identifiers were thrown out. CDR3 identification, clonotype clustering and error correction used MiTCR with a Q25 quality threshold and the strictest error-elimination algorithm. A nonparametric unseen species model with Euler transformation was used to estimate lower-bound total TCR beta diversity. Through fastp at Q25 and MiXCR, TCRdb rebuilt clones from the public reads, retaining in-frame beta chains. CDR3 protein sequences are deduplicated, and each keeps its most common genes and DNA. TCRdb, rather than the study authors, made the V and J calls. Counted in this sample were under 1,100,000 distinct CDR3 sequences; less than 25% of them appeared once. Together, the top ten hold 0.65% to 0.95% of the sample.

V is trimmed back by 6 bases and J by 1 base, and the junction contains 8 bases that no gene match accounts for. Spanning cysteine to phenylalanine, the CDR3 consists of 15 amino acids. Of the read, only the CDR3 DNA is kept; its 45 bases are in frame from base 1. CDR1 is given as MDHEN and CDR2 as SYDVKM, both from the germline V gene. This clonotype was picked up a small number of times. Its specific antigen is unknown. Per-nucleotide qualities are absent, and no much larger clonotype sits a single base away. These data were likewise used in another study, on T cells of mothers and their children. Per that second paper: Nine systemically healthy Caucasian individuals, comprising three mothers and their six children, were included as donors. cDNA synthesis used all of the extracted RNA, with approximately 1.4 ug of RNA in each 15 ul reaction. In the second PCR, sample barcodes and 2-4 random nucleotides were introduced via the M1S primer. More than 8 million TCR beta CDR3 reads were obtained from each mother, and some 3.3 million reads were obtained from each child. In both related and unrelated pairs, thymic selection shapes the output of TCR recombination in a similar way, with inherited differences having only a minor effect. Normalized repertoire overlap in related mother-child pairs was always slightly higher than in unrelated mother-child pairs, but the difference was never significant. With a sensitivity of 90 to 100 clones per million clonotypes, no persistent microchimeric T cell clones were detected. Deep NGS was used in the study to compare the TCR beta repertoires of mothers and children and to look for features that separate related mother-child pairs from unrelated individuals. The mean age was roughly 36 +/- 4 years for the mothers and about 10 +/- 4 years for the children. After adapter ligation with NEBNext reagents, the libraries were sequenced on Illumina HiSeq 2000 with 100+100 nt paired-end reads. To prevent cross-contamination, the mother and child libraries were prepared one month apart and sequenced in separate runs. Each donor had between about 500,000 and 2,300,000 distinct TCR beta clonotypes identified. Naive TCR beta clonotypes were estimated from low-frequency clonotypes matched to each donor's FACS-determined naive share, without sorting.

This receptor was identified in a girl aged 2-9 years in good health. Sequencing was performed on blood. The chain joins TRBV28 to TRBJ2-5, with 7 middle bases fitting TRBD2. The sequenced DNA: TGTGCCAGCAGCCCCCGTGGGAGGGCCCAAGAGACCCAGTACTTC. The encoded protein is CASSPRGRAQETQYF.